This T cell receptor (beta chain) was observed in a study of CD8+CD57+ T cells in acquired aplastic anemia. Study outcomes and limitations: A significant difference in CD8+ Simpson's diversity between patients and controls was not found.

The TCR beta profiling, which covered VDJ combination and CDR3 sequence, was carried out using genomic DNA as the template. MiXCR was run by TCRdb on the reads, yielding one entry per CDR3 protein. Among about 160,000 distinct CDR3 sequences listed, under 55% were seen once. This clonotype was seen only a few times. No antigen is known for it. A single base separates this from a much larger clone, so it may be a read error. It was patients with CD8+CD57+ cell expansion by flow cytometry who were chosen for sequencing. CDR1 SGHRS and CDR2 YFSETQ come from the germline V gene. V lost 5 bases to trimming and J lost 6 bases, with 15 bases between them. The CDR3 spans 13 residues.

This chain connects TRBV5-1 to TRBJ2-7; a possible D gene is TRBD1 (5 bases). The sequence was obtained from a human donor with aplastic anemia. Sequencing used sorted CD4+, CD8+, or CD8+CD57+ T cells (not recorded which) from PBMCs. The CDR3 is CASRPTGTGEQYF. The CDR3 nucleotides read TGCGCCAGCAGACCCACAGGAACGGGCGAGCAGTACTTC.